The 30 T cell receptor beta chains below were found in one sample sequenced in a study of vaccination and CD4 T cells after COVID-19. Their cognate antigens are unknown. Cultured CD4+ T-cell DNA underwent Oncomine TCR Beta short-read sequencing. One entry per CDR3 protein, called by TCRdb with MiXCR from the PCR reads. The sample shows about 21,000 distinct CDR3 sequences, about 50% of them seen only once. Indicated treatment: roughly 11-day PBMC culture with coronavirus spike peptide pools or control peptides (ViraFEST assay). Sequenced input: CD4+ T cells from blood, cultured in vitro. The source of these receptors is a human donor who had recovered from COVID-19.

This chain uses TRBV6-2 or TRBV6-3 with TRBJ2-5; 13 bases match TRBD2. J lost 4 bases, V lost 7 bases, and 9 bases had no gene match. The CDR3 has 16 amino acids. CDR1 MNHEY and CDR2 SVGEGT come from the germline V gene. CDR3 in DNA: TGTGCCAGCAACCTACTAGCGGGGGGGCAGAGAGAGACCCAGTACTTC. The encoded protein is CASNLLAGGQRETQYF.

This clonotype was counted only a few times. The chain uses TRBV24-1 and TRBJ2-1; D may be TRBD2 (5 bases). Trimming left V 4 bases short and J 1 base short, with 10 bases between. CDR1 is KGHDR and CDR2 is SFDVKD in the germline V gene. This CDR3 spans 15 amino acids. The CDR3 reads CATSEGSGSYNEQFF. The CDR3 nucleotides read TGTGCCACCAGTGAAGGGAGCGGTTCCTACAATGAGCAGTTCTTC.

V is TRBV7-3 and J is TRBJ2-6; D not certain. Deletions cut 5 bases from V and 0 bases from J, with 8 bases between. The CDR3 has 15 amino acids. Germline values: CDR1 SGHTA, CDR2 FQGTGA. The DNA of the CDR3 is TGTGCCAGCAGCCGTTCAGCCTCTGGGGCCAACGTCCTGACTTTC. Protein sequence: CASSRSASGANVLTF.

The J gene is TRBJ1-6, the V gene TRBV28, with TRBD1 as a possible D gene (6 bases). This CDR3 comprises 15 residues. Trimming took 7 bases from V and 5 from J, leaving 15 bases between them. CDR1 is MDHEN, CDR2 SYDVKM, per germline. The CDR3, as DNA: TGTGCCAGCACCCCATGGGGGCGAGATAATTCACCCCTCCACTTT. As protein: CASTPWGRDNSPLHF.

The chain recombines TRBV24-1 with TRBJ2-5, with 8 bases fitting TRBD1. This CDR3 has 15 residues. Germline V lookup: CDR1 KGHDR, CDR2 SFDVKD. The J segment lost 4 bases and the V segment lost 0 bases, leaving 3 bases of the junction unmatched. The CDR3 sequence is CATSDLRQGRETQYF. CDR3 in DNA: TGTGCCACCAGTGATTTGAGACAGGGGCGAGAGACCCAGTACTTC.

This rearrangement joins TRBV6-1 to TRBJ1-1; no clear D. This CDR3 comprises 11 residues. Trimming stripped 10 bases from V and 1 base from J, with 7 bases between. Germline V lookup: CDR1 MNHNS, CDR2 SASEGT. The CDR3 loop reads CAISANTEAFF. The CDR3 coding sequence is TGTGCCATAAGCGCGAACACTGAAGCTTTCTTT.

This clonotype was recorded a few times. The chain has TRBV7-9 and TRBJ1-6; 7 bases are a match to TRBD1. Per the germline V gene, CDR1 is SEHNR and CDR2 is FQNEAQ (reference sequence). CDR3 size: 18 residues. Losses at the gene ends were 6 bases for V and 2 bases for J; bases not matched to a gene: 13. CDR3 nucleotide sequence: TGTGCCAGCAGTTATCCAACAGGGGATAGGACCTATAATTCACCCCTCCACTTT. This gives the protein CASSYPTGDRTYNSPLHF.

The rearrangement links TRBV5-1 to TRBJ2-5, with 10 bases aligning to TRBD2. This CDR3 region has 14 residues. V was pared by 2 bases and J by 5 bases, with 3 bases of the junction left unmatched. CDR1 is SGHRS, CDR2 YFSETQ, per germline. This chain's CDR3 is CASSFSGGTETQYF. CDR3 bases: TGCGCCAGCAGCTTTAGCGGGGGGACGGAGACCCAGTACTTC.

This clonotype was seen a few times. The V call is TRBV10-3, the J call TRBJ2-5; 10 bases match TRBD2. This CDR3 is 14 amino acids long. The trim removed 3 bases at V and 3 bases at J, leaving 1 base unmatched. Germline values: CDR1 ENHRY, CDR2 SYGVKD. The CDR3 sequence: CAISDGLAEETQYF. The CDR3 DNA sequence: TGTGCCATCAGTGATGGACTAGCGGAAGAGACCCAGTACTTC.

The chain uses TRBV5-4 and TRBJ1-2; D unresolved. The length of the CDR3 is 16 residues. Trimming shortened V by 0 bases and J by 5 bases, and 17 bases separated the two germline ends. Germline values: CDR1 SGHNT, CDR2 YYREEE (reference sequence). The CDR3 nucleotides are TGTGCCAGCAGCTTGGCCGGTGGAAGGGCGGGATATGGCTACACCTTC. Protein product: CASSLAGGRAGYGYTF.

This chain uses TRBV19 with TRBJ2-1; D perhaps matches TRBD2 (5 bases). V lost 1 base and J lost 11, with 6 bases in between. The CDR3 totals 11 residues. Germline CDR1 reads LNHDA; CDR2 reads SQIVND (reference sequence). The CDR3 protein is CASSIGLKQFF. CDR3 coding DNA: TGTGCCAGTAGTATAGGACTAAAGCAGTTCTTC. Full variable domain (outside the CDR3, taken from reference TRBV19 and TRBJ2-1): DGGITQSPKYLFRKEGQNVTLSCEQNLNHDAMYWYRQDPGQGLRLIYYSQIVNDFQKGDIAEGYSVSREKKESFPLTVTSAQKNPTAFYLCASSIGLKQFFGPGTRLTVL.

As DNA, the CDR3 is TGTGCCAGCAGCTCCTCCGGGACGAGCACAGATACGCAGTATTTT. This codes for CASSSSGTSTDTQYF. J is TRBJ2-3 and V is TRBV7-2; D may be TRBD1 or TRBD2 (5 bases each). This CDR3 contains 15 residues. V shed 4 bases and J shed 0 bases, with 11 bases lying between them. Germline values: CDR1 SGHTA, CDR2 FQGNSA.

The gene calls are TRBV21-1 and TRBJ1-2; no DNA check was done on the table's D call, TRBD1. TRBV21-1 is a pseudogene locus. This CDR3 region has 17 residues. The CDR3: CASSNPGQNPWSYGYTF. In nucleotides, the CDR3 is TGTGCCAGCAGTAATCCGGGACAAAACCCTTGGAGCTATGGCTACACCTTC.

J is TRBJ2-7 and V is TRBV15; D not certain. The CDR3 is made up of 13 amino acids. Germline-derived CDR1 and CDR2 are LNHNV and YYDKDF (reference sequence). V lost 8 bases, J lost 2 bases, and 13 bases lay in between. The CDR3 sequence is CATGKRSTYEQYF. The CDR3 nucleotides are TGTGCCACCGGGAAGAGGTCGACCTACGAGCAGTACTTC.

This clonotype has only a few counts. The chain employs TRBV11-3 and TRBJ2-5; D perhaps matches TRBD1 (7 bases). V was pared by 1 base and J by 4 bases, with 13 bases between. The CDR3 has 15 residues. Germline assignment: CDR1 SGHNT and CDR2 YENEEA. CDR3 bases: TGTGCCAGCAGCTTAGCGGCCCAGGGGGGAGAGACCCAGTACTTC. This gives the protein CASSLAAQGGETQYF.

This sequence joins TRBV2 and TRBJ2-5; D tentatively fits TRBD1 or TRBD2 (6 bases each). V was cut by 5 bases and J by 5 bases, with 15 bases left in between. CDR1 and CDR2 (germline): SNHLY, FYNNEI. The CDR3 is 14 residues long. CDR3 in amino acids: CASSPIGGRETQYF. For the CDR3, the DNA is TGTGCCAGCAGTCCCATAGGGGGGCGGGAGACCCAGTACTTC.

This sequence joins TRBV20-1 and TRBJ2-1; no firm D call. Germline V lookup: CDR1 DFQATT, CDR2 SNEGSKA (reference sequence). V was cut by 1 base and J by 6 bases, with 19 bases left in between. The CDR3 has 16 residues. The DNA of the CDR3 is TGCAGTGCTAGAGCGGCGCGTGATGTTATGGGCAATGAGCAGTTCTTC. As protein: CSARAARDVMGNEQFF.

This clonotype came up a few times. This sequence joins TRBV10-1 and TRBJ1-1; D uncertain. The CDR3 covers 14 residues. CDR1 WNHNN and CDR2 SYGVQD come from the germline V gene (reference sequence). V was pared by 0 bases and J by 1 base, with 6 bases between. The CDR3 is CASSESSRNTEAFF. The CDR3 bases are TGCGCCAGCAGTGAGTCCTCCAGGAACACTGAAGCTTTCTTT.

The chain carries TRBV7-2 and TRBJ2-4, with D hard to call. From germline, CDR1 is SGHTA and CDR2 FQGNSA. This CDR3 spans 13 amino acids. Trimming pared 5 bases from V and 1 base from J, leaving 6 bases between. The CDR3 coding sequence is TGTGCCAGCAGCCTCTGGGCCAAAAACATTCAGTACTTC. Translation: CASSLWAKNIQYF.

The V gene is TRBV20-1, the J gene TRBJ2-3; 12 bases line up with TRBD2. Germline V CDR1 and CDR2: DFQATT, SNEGSKA (reference sequence). There are 14 residues in the CDR3. Trimming cost V 5 bases and J 6 bases; bases outside gene matches: 6. Written as DNA, the CDR3 is TGCAGTGCTCTAGCGGGGGGGCCCTTGGATACGCAGTATTTT. It encodes CSALAGGPLDTQYF.

The J gene is TRBJ2-5, the V gene TRBV6-2 or TRBV6-3; D unresolved. This CDR3 has 15 residues. The germline gives CDR1 MNHEY, CDR2 SVGEGT. The V end lost 2 bases, the J end lost 1 base, and 11 bases lay between the germline ends. The CDR3 is CASSYGGVGQETQYF. In nucleotides, the CDR3 is TGTGCCAGCAGTTACGGCGGCGTAGGCCAAGAGACCCAGTACTTC.

Only a few counts were recorded for this clonotype. V gene TRBV7-2 combines with J gene TRBJ2-5; TRBD1 aligns across 9 bases. CDR3 length: 14 amino acids. Per the germline V gene, CDR1 is SGHTA and CDR2 is FQGNSA. The J segment lost 5 bases and the V segment lost 4 bases, leaving 5 bases of the junction unmatched. CDR3 nucleotides: TGTGCCAGCAGCTACAACAGGGGGCCGGAGACCCAGTACTTC. This encodes CASSYNRGPETQYF.

The chain joins TRBV21-1 to TRBJ2-7; TRBD2, the table's D call, was not compared with the DNA. TRBV21-1 is recorded as a pseudogene. The CDR3 length is 17 residues. The CDR3 coding sequence is TGTGCCAGCAGCAAAGGGGCGACTAGCGACTTATTCTACGAGCAGTACTTC. Its translation: CASSKGATSDLFYEQYF.

This clonotype was counted between two and nine times. Written as DNA, the CDR3 is TGTGCCAGCAGCTTGGTTTGGGGACAGGGGGCGGGAGGCTACACCTTC. Translating gives CASSLVWGQGAGGYTF. The chain uses TRBV5-4 and TRBJ1-2; 12 bases map to TRBD1. The germline gives CDR1 SGHNT, CDR2 YYREEE (reference sequence). There are 16 residues in the CDR3. J was trimmed by 8 bases and V by 0 bases; bases with no gene match: 8.

This clonotype was found a few times. V gene TRBV5-4 combines with J gene TRBJ2-5; D not certain. Germline loops: CDR1 SGHNT, CDR2 YYREEE (reference sequence). The length of the CDR3 is 13 residues. Trimming took off 2 bases at V and 5 bases at J, with 10 bases between the two ends. CDR3 coding DNA: TGTGCCAGCAGCTTAATCAGCGATGAGACCCAGTACTTC. It yields the protein CASSLISDETQYF. Supplemented by reference TRBV5-4 and TRBJ2-5, the full variable domain reads ETGVTQSPTHLIKTRGQQVTLRCSSQSGHNTVSWYQQALGQGPQFIFQYYREEENGRGNFPPRFSGLQFPNYSSELNVNALELDDSALYLCASSLISDETQYFGPGTRLLVL.

The chain is built from TRBV19 and TRBJ2-1; TRBD2 aligns across 7 bases. Per the germline V gene, CDR1 is LNHDA and CDR2 is SQIVND (reference sequence). The CDR3 runs 15 residues. With V trimmed by 6 bases and J by 0 bases, 5 bases remained unmatched. The CDR3 nucleotides read TGTGCCAGTAGGCCTAGCGGTAGCTCCTACAATGAGCAGTTCTTC. Amino acids: CASRPSGSSYNEQFF.

The gene calls are TRBV7-2 and TRBJ1-1; D is ambiguous. Germline V gene lookup returns CDR1 SGHTA and CDR2 FQGNSA. V was pared by 2 bases and J by 7 bases, with 5 bases between. This CDR3 has 11 residues. The CDR3 loop reads CASSLYLEAFF. The CDR3 DNA is TGTGCCAGCAGCTTATACCTTGAAGCTTTCTTT.

This rearrangement joins TRBV27 to TRBJ1-1; D gene unclear. The CDR3 extends over 14 amino acids. Trimming took off 2 bases at V and 6 bases at J, with 13 bases between the two ends. Germline CDR1 and CDR2: MNHEY and SMNVEV (reference sequence). The CDR3 loop is CASSLNLGSPEAFF. CDR3 nucleotide sequence: TGTGCCAGCAGTTTAAATCTGGGGTCTCCTGAAGCTTTCTTT.

The chain combines TRBV21-1 with TRBJ1-5; the DNA was not used to check the table's D call, TRBD1. TRBV21-1 is a documented pseudogene. This CDR3 spans 15 amino acids. The CDR3 spells CASSPPGGAGQPQHF. The CDR3 coding sequence is TGTGCCAGCAGCCCTCCGGGGGGAGCAGGGCAGCCCCAGCATTTT.

This rearrangement joins TRBV19 to TRBJ2-2; tentative D call: TRBD2 (7 bases). V was trimmed by 9 bases and J by 6 bases, leaving 17 bases between them. Germline V gene sequence: CDR1 LNHDA, CDR2 SQIVND (reference sequence). The CDR3 loop spans 14 amino acids. The CDR3, as DNA: TGTGCCAGCTCAAGTGGAGGGGGGGCCGGGGAGCTGTTTTTT. Encoded protein: CASSSGGGAGELFF.